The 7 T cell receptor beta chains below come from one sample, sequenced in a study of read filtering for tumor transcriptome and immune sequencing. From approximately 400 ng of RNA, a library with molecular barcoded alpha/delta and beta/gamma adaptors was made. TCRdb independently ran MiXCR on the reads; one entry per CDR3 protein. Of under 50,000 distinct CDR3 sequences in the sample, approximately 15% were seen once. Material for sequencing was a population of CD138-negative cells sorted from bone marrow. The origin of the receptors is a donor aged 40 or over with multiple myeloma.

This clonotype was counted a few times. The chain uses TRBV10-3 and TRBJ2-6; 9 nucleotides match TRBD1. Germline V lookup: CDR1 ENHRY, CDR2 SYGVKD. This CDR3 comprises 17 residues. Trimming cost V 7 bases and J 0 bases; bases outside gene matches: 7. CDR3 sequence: CAIMGDRGNSGANVLTF. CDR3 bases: TGTGCCATCATGGGAGACAGGGGGAACTCTGGGGCCAACGTCCTGACTTTC.

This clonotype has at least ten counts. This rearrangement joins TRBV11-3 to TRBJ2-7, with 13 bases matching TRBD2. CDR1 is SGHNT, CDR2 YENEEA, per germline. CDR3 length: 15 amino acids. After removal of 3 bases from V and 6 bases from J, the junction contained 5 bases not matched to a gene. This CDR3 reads CASSFTSGRAGEQYF. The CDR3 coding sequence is TGTGCCAGCAGCTTTACTAGCGGGAGGGCCGGCGAGCAGTACTTC.

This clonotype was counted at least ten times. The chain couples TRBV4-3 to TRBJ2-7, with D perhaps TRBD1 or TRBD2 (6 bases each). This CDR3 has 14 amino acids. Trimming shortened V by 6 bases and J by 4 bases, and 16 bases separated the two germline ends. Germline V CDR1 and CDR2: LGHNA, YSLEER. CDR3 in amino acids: CASRSPGGKYEQYF. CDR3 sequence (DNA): TGCGCCAGCAGATCTCCCGGGGGCAAGTACGAGCAGTACTTC.

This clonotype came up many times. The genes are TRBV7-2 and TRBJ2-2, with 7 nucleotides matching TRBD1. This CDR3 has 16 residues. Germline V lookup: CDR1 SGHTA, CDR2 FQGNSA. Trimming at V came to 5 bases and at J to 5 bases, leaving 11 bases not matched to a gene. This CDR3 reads CASSPRGGLDTGELFF. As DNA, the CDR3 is TGTGCCAGCAGCCCCCGAGGGGGCCTCGATACCGGGGAGCTGTTTTTT.

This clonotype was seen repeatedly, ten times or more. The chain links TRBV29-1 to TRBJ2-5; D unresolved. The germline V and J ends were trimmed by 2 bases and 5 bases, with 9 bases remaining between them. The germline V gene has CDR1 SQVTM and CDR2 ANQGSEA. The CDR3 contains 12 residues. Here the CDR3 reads CSVELARETQYF. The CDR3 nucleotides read TGCAGCGTTGAATTGGCAAGGGAGACCCAGTACTTC. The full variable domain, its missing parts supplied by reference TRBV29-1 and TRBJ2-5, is SAVISQKPSRDICQRGTSLTIQCQVDSQVTMMFWYRQQPGQSLTLIATANQGSEATYESGFVIDKFPISRPNLTFSTLTVSNMSPEDSSIYLCSVELARETQYFGPGTRLLVL.

Here the CDR3 reads CASSWAGGPYNEQFF. The DNA of the CDR3 is TGTGCCAGTAGTTGGGCGGGAGGACCCTACAATGAGCAGTTCTTC. The J gene is TRBJ2-1, the V gene TRBV7-2, with 8 positions matching TRBD2. After removal of 9 bases from V and 2 bases from J, the junction contained 9 bases not matched to a gene. In germline, CDR1 is SGHTA, CDR2 FQGNSA. This CDR3 region has 15 residues.

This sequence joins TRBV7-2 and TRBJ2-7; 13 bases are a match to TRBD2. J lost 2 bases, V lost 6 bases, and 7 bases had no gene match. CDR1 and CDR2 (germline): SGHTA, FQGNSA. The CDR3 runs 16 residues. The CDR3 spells CASSRLAGGFTYEQYF. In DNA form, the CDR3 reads TGTGCCAGCAGTCGACTAGCGGGAGGCTTTACCTACGAGCAGTACTTC.